The TCR beta chain described here comes from a study of blood T cell repertoires in COVID-19. The overall study: Acute and convalescent COVID-19 samples came from the United States, Italy and Spain.

Under the authors' procedure: Reference gene primer amplification in the assay estimated nucleated cell counts. Sequencing used immunoSEQ multiplex PCR; TCRdb keeps in-frame clones, though not all of them. V and J calls and clone size are given by that table; D and trimming were obtained from the DNA. Of about 130,000 clones detected, 81% appear once; the ten largest clones hold 3.5% to 4.5%. The CDR3 is made up of 15 amino acids. Germline V gene sequence: CDR1 KGHSH, CDR2 LQKENI. V was clipped by 8 bases and J by 4 bases, with 17 bases between them. Specimen: peripheral blood. The clonotype originates from a woman aged 45-60 years with acute or convalescent COVID-19. The chain carries TRBV18 and TRBJ2-2; possibly TRBD2 for D (6 bases). This chain's CDR3 is CASRKSGVVTGELFF. The CDR3 DNA sequence: TGTGCCAGCCGAAAGTCGGGGGTCGTCACCGGGGAGCTGTTTTTT.